Listed below are T cell receptor beta chains from one sample, sequenced in a study of shared clonotypes between healthy human individuals. Some clones are missing from TCRdb's copy, which holds only in-frame ones; the method was immunoSEQ multiplex PCR. In the table there are about 1 million clones, more than 75% of which are singletons. The sequencing sample was made of memory CD4+ T cells from PBMCs. These receptors all stem from a man between 18 and 35 years old in good health. Some clones in this sample may be carry-over from other donors' samples. Both conserved end residues are part of each CDR3. A D gene is named only where the DNA matches it firmly. Not every row has a clone size; where given, it reads once, few, many or a size class.

TRBJ2-3 | TRBV9 | . | . | CASSVRHSSTDTQYF | TGTGCCAGCAGCGTACGGCATTCTAGCACAGATACGCAGTATTTT
TRBJ2-1 | TRBV7-9 | . | TRBD1 | CASSSRQGQGNEQFF | TGTGCCAGCAGCTCCCGACAGGGGCAGGGCAATGAGCAGTTCTTC
TRBJ1-1 | TRBV19 | . | . | CASSPSSGHTEAFF | TGTGCCAGTAGTCCGTCCTCGGGGCACACTGAAGCTTTCTTT
TRBJ2-7 | TRBV29-1 | . | . | CSVVLRGDEQYF | TGCAGCGTTGTGCTCAGAGGCGACGAGCAGTACTTC
TRBJ1-4 | TRBV19 | few | TRBD1 | CASHSRDRGPINEKLFF | TGTGCCAGTCACTCCCGGGACAGGGGGCCGATAAATGAAAAACTGTTTTTT
TRBJ1-4 | TRBV7-2 | . | . | CASSLVPLDNEKLFF | TGTGCCAGCAGCTTAGTGCCACTGGATAATGAAAAACTGTTTTTT
TRBJ2-3 | TRBV5-4 | . | . | CASSVGRGGDTQYF | TGTGCCAGCAGCGTCGGCCGTGGAGGAGATACGCAGTATTTT
TRBJ2-1 | TRBV19 | few | . | CASSSQLGLGFGYNEQFF | TGTGCCAGTAGTTCCCAACTGGGGCTCGGGTTTGGGTACAATGAGCAGTTCTTC
TRBJ2-3 | TRBV5-3 | few | TRBD2 | CARSLNGTSGTDTQYF | TGTGCCAGAAGCCTTAACGGGACTAGCGGCACAGATACGCAGTATTTT
TRBJ1-4 | TRBV28 | . | . | CASSPGVHNEKLFF | TGTGCCAGCAGCCCGGGTGTCCATAATGAAAAACTGTTTTTT
TRBJ2-1 | TRBV4-3 | . | TRBD2 | CASSQAAGGPNEQFF | TGCGCCAGCAGCCAAGCAGCGGGAGGCCCCAATGAGCAGTTCTTC
TRBJ1-2 | TRBV27 | many | . | CASSLGGQPYGYTF | TGTGCCAGCAGTTTGGGCGGACAGCCCTATGGCTACACCTTC
TRBJ2-7 | TRBV7-8 | few | TRBD2 | CASSLAGLPSYEQYF | TGTGCCAGCAGCTTAGCGGGACTACCGTCCTACGAGCAGTACTTC
TRBJ1-5 | TRBV18 | few | TRBD1 | CASSPWGTDSNQPQHF | TGTGCCAGCTCACCCTGGGGGACAGATAGCAATCAGCCCCAGCATTTT
TRBJ2-2 | TRBV28 | . | . | CASSLWGGGSNTGELFF | TGTGCCAGCAGTTTATGGGGGGGCGGCTCGAACACCGGGGAGCTGTTTTTT
TRBJ2-7 | TRBV6-5 | . | . | CASSYSRLYEQYF | TGTGCCAGCAGTTACTCGAGGCTGTACGAGCAGTACTTC
TRBJ2-7 | TRBV6-6 | . | TRBD2 | CASRLSGSSYEQYF | TGTGCCAGCAGATTAAGCGGGAGCTCCTACGAGCAGTACTTC
TRBJ2-1 | TRBV7-9 | . | TRBD1 | CASRASGGRNEQFF | TGTGCCAGCAGGGCCTCAGGGGGACGCAATGAGCAGTTCTTC